The clone carrying this TCR beta chain has only a few counts. This sample is drawn from a study of blood T cell repertoires in COVID-19. At the level of the study: Both acute and convalescent COVID-19 samples were obtained from the United States, Italy and Spain.

Clones were read by immunoSEQ multiplex PCR, and TCRdb kept only the in-frame ones, dropping some. This table holds some 140,000 clones, 85% to 90% found once. V was shortened by 8 bases and J by 8 bases, with 7 bases between the two germline ends. The germline gives CDR1 SEHNR, CDR2 FQNEAQ (reference sequence). This CDR3 region has 10 residues. The V call is TRBV7-9, the J call TRBJ2-1; the D is unclear. The receptor comes from a man in his fifties with active COVID-19. The sequenced sample was peripheral blood. This CDR3 is CASGVDEQFF. DNA of the CDR3: TGTGCCAGCGGAGTAGATGAGCAGTTCTTC.